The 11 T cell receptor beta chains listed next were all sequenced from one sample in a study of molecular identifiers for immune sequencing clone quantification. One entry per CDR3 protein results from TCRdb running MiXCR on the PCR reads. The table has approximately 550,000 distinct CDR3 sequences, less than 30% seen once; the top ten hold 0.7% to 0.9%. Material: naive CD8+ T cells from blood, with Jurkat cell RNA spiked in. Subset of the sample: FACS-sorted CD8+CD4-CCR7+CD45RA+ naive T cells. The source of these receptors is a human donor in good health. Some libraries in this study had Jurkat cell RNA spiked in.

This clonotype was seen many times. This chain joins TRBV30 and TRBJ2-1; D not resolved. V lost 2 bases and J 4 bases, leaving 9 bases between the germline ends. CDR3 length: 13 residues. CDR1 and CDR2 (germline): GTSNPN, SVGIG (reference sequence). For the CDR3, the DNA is TGTGCCTGGAGTCCAGACTCATACAATGAGCAGTTCTTC. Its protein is CAWSPDSYNEQFF.

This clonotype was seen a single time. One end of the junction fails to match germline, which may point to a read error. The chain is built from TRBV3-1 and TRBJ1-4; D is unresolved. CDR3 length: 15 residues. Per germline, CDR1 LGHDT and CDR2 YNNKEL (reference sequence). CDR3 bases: TGTGCCAGCAGCTTGAGACCTGCAACTAATGAAAAACTGTATTTT. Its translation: CASSLRPATNEKLYF.

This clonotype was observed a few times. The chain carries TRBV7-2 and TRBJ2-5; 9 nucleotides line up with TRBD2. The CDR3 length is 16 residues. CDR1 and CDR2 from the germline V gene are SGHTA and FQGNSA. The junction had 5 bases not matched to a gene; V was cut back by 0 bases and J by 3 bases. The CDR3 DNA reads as TGTGCCAGCAGCTTAGCGGGGCGGGGGGGCAAAGAGACCCAGTACTTC. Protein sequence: CASSLAGRGGKETQYF.

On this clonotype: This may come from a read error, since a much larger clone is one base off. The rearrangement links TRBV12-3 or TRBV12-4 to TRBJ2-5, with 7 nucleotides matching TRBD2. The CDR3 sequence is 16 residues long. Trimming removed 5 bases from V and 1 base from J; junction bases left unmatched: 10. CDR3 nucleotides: TGTGCCAGCAGTGCTAGGACTAGTCCGACCCAAGAGACCCAGTACTTC. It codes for CASSARTSPTQETQYF.

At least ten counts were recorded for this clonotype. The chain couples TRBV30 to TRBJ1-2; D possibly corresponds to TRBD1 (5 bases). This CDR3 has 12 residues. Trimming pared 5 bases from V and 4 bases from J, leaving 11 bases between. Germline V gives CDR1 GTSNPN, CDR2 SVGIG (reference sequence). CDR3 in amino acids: CAWDRDGYGYTF. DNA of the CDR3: TGTGCCTGGGACCGGGACGGCTATGGCTACACCTTC.

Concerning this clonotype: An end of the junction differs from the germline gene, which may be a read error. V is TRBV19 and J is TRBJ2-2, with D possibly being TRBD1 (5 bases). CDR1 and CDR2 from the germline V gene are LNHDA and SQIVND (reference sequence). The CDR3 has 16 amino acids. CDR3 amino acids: CASSIPWQGTTEELFF. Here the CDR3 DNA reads TGTGCCAGTAGTATCCCCTGGCAGGGTACGACCGAGGAGCTGTTTTTT.

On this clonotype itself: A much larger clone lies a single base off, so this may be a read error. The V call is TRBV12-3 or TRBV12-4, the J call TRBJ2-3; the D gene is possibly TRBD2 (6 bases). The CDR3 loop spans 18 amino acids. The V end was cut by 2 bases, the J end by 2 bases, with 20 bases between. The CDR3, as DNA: TGTGCCAGCAGTTTACAGGCCGGGGGTGGCGGGGCCACAGATACGCAGTATTTT. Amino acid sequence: CASSLQAGGGGATDTQYF.

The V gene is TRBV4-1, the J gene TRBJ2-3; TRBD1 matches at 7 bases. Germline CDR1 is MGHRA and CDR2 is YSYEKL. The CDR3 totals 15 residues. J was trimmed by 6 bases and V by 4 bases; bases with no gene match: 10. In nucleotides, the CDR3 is TGCGCCAGCAGCCGATCCAGGGGGTTATCGGATACGCAGTATTTT. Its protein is CASSRSRGLSDTQYF.

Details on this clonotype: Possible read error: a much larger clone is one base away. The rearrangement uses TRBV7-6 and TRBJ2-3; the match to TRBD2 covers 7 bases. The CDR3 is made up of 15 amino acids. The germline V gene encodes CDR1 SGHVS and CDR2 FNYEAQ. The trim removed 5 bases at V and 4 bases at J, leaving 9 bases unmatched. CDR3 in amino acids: CASSRLTSLADTQYF. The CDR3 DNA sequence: TGTGCCAGCAGCCGCCTGACTAGCCTCGCAGATACGCAGTATTTT.

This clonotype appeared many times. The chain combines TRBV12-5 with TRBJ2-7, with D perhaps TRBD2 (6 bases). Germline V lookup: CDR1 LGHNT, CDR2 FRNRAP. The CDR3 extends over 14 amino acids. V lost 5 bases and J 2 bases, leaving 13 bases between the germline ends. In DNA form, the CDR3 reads TGTGCTAGTGGTGCCGGGACTTCCACCTACGAGCAGTACTTC. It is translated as CASGAGTSTYEQYF.

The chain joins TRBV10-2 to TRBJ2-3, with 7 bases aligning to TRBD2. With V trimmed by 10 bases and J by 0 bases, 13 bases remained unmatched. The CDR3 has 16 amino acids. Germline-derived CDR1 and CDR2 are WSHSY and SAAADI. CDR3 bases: TGCGCCACCCTCCTCGGGGTTAGCGGGAGCACAGATACGCAGTATTTT. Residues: CATLLGVSGSTDTQYF.